This TCR beta chain was sequenced during a study of post-analysis software for immune sequencing data. Study overall: As for disease course, relapsing-remitting, secondary progressive and progressive-relapsing multiple sclerosis were all included.

TCR beta cDNA libraries had unique molecular identifiers. A population of about 1 to 11 million T cells gave rise to about half a million cDNA molecules. TCRdb analysed the PCR reads with MiXCR anew, one entry per CDR3 protein. The sample lists 650,000 to 850,000 distinct CDR3 sequences, roughly 50% occurring once. Regarding the study as a whole: F measure grouped same-batch samples tightly together. The study found significantly lower normalized Chao1 diversity in multiple sclerosis patients than in controls.

As for this clonotype: Its target is not known.

The receptor's source is a girl under 18 with multiple sclerosis. The material sequenced was blood.

CDR3 protein: CASSNRGRITNEQFF. The CDR3 DNA reads TGTGCCAGCAGCAATAGGGGGAGGATCACAAATGAGCAGTTCTTC. The V gene is TRBV7-2, the J gene TRBJ2-1; D is perhaps TRBD1 or TRBD2 (6 bases each). Trimming stripped 5 bases from V and 7 bases from J, with 18 bases between. Germline CDR1 and CDR2: SGHTA and FQGNSA. This CDR3 region has 15 residues. The whole variable domain, filled in from reference TRBV7-2 and TRBJ2-1, reads GAGVSQSPSNKVTEKGKDVELRCDPISGHTALYWYRQSLGQGLEFLIYFQGNSAPDKSGLPSDRFSAERTGGSVSTLTIQRTQQEDSAVYLCASSNRGRITNEQFFGPGTRLTVL.